The next 17 T cell receptor beta chains were all read from a single sample in a study of blood T cell repertoires in COVID-19 (TCRdb year 2020). Libraries were prepared through the immunoSEQ multiplex PCR assay. What TCRdb holds here is the immuneACCESS table cut down to in-frame rearrangements. Part of the clones is not present; checked against another copy, under half of the missing clones reflect an unresolved V gene, and the others are unexplained. The sample table holds approximately 99,000 clones, of which around 84% were seen once. The ten largest clones add up to 10% to 15% of the sample. The sequencing input was peripheral blood. The source is a woman aged 55 to 70 in a cohort sampled during active or convalescent COVID-19.

As regards this clone: It is unclear where the CDR3 begins or ends on the DNA, so no DNA is shown, and the CDR3 is as TCRdb lists it. This chain links TRBV21-1 with TRBJ2-7; TRBD1 is taken as the D call from the table, unchecked against the DNA. TRBV21-1 is listed as a pseudogene. The CDR3 is 13 residues long, ends included. The CDR3 protein is CAVGTGNSYEQYF.

Points on this clone: The same CDR3 is also encoded by other DNA sequences in this sample. This rearrangement joins TRBV18 to TRBJ1-1, with 7 bases lining up with TRBD1. The junction had 2 bases not matched to a gene; V was cut back by 0 bases and J by 1 base. The CDR3 is made up of 15 amino acids. Germline CDR1 KGHSH, CDR2 LQKENI. This CDR3 is CASSPPTGKNTEAFF. CDR3 nucleotides: TGTGCCAGCTCACCACCGACAGGGAAGAACACTGAAGCTTTCTTT.

This clone was observed a single time. The chain has TRBV4-2 and TRBJ2-7; the match to TRBD1 covers 7 bases. CDR3 length: 16 residues. Germline values: CDR1 LGHNA, CDR2 YNFKEQ. V trimming: 0 bases; J trimming: 4 bases; junction bases outside the gene matches: 9. The CDR3 spells CASSQEKTGTVYEQYF. CDR3 sequence (DNA): TGTGCCAGCAGCCAAGAGAAGACCGGGACAGTATACGAGCAGTACTTC.

This clone came up a few times. The gene calls are TRBV4-2 and TRBJ1-5; the match to TRBD1 covers 8 bases. The CDR3 length is 17 residues. CDR1 and CDR2 (germline): LGHNA, YNFKEQ. The junction had 7 bases not matched to a gene; V was cut back by 2 bases and J by 1 base. This CDR3 reads CASSQKIWDRSNQPQHF. The CDR3 region has the DNA TGTGCCAGCAGCCAAAAAATTTGGGACAGGAGCAATCAGCCCCAGCATTTT.

The chain joins TRBV18 to TRBJ2-4; the D gene is possibly TRBD1 (6 bases). The germline V gene has CDR1 KGHSH and CDR2 LQKENI. Trimming shortened V by 5 bases and J by 8 bases, and 13 bases separated the two germline ends. The CDR3 has 13 residues. CDR3 in amino acids: CASSLQGRDIQYF. In DNA, the CDR3 is TGTGCCAGCTCATTACAGGGAAGAGACATTCAGTACTTC.

The rearrangement links TRBV12-5 to TRBJ1-4; D might be TRBD1 (5 bases). The V gene's germline CDR1 is LGHNT and CDR2 FRNRAP. The CDR3 totals 14 residues. V shed 5 bases and J shed 7 bases, with 14 bases lying between them. CDR3 DNA: TGTGCTAGTGGTAACCCCGGGACTTTTGAAAAACTGTTTTTT. It specifies CASGNPGTFEKLFF.

As to this clone: Other nucleotide sequences from this sample produce the same CDR3. The rearrangement uses TRBV5-1 and TRBJ2-2, with 7 bases identical to TRBD1. The germline V gene has CDR1 SGHRS and CDR2 YFSETQ. V dropped 0 bases and J dropped 5; count of bases not matched to a gene: 1. CDR3 length equals 14 residues. DNA for the CDR3: TGCGCCAGCAGCTTGGAGGGGGCTACCGGGGAGCTGTTTTTT. Translated: CASSLEGATGELFF.

The chain is built from TRBV4-2 and TRBJ1-2; 7 nucleotides line up with TRBD1. The germline CDR1 and CDR2 sequences are LGHNA and YNFKEQ. V lost 1 base, J lost 4 bases, and 9 bases stayed unmatched. This CDR3 spans 16 amino acids. In DNA form, the CDR3 reads TGTGCCAGCAGCCAAGGCCCGGGGACAGCCCTCTATGGCTACACCTTC. It is translated as CASSQGPGTALYGYTF.

The chain has TRBV29-1 and TRBJ1-4; TRBD1 matches at 10 bases. This CDR3 is built from 13 residues. V dropped 6 bases and J dropped 7; count of bases not matched to a gene: 5. Germline CDR1 reads SQVTM; CDR2 reads ANQGSEA. The chain's CDR3 is CSVRQGAGEKLFF. The CDR3 nucleotides read TGCAGCGTCCGACAGGGGGCCGGTGAAAAACTGTTTTTT. The whole variable domain, filled in from reference TRBV29-1 and TRBJ1-4, reads SAVISQKPSRDICQRGTSLTIQCQVDSQVTMMFWYRQQPGQSLTLIATANQGSEATYESGFVIDKFPISRPNLTFSTLTVSNMSPEDSSIYLCSVRQGAGEKLFFGSGTQLSVL.

The V and J genes are TRBV6-6 and TRBJ2-7; D might be TRBD1 (5 bases). The CDR3 consists of 16 residues. From germline, CDR1 is MNHNY and CDR2 SVGAGI (reference sequence). V dropped 7 bases and J dropped 1 base, with 20 bases sitting between them. As DNA, the CDR3 is TGTGCCAGCACCCTAAAAACAGGAGATTGGTCCTACGAGCAGTACTTC. Translated, it gives CASTLKTGDWSYEQYF.

This chain connects TRBV30 to TRBJ1-5; no clear D gene. CDR1 is GTSNPN and CDR2 is SVGIG in the germline V gene (reference sequence). V was shortened by 2 bases and J by 2 bases, with 10 bases between the two germline ends. This CDR3 region has 14 residues. CDR3 nucleotides: TGTGCCTGGAGTCTTAAGGGAGGCAATCAGCCCCAGCATTTT. It translates to CAWSLKGGNQPQHF.

The chain carries TRBV2 and TRBJ1-5; the D gene is possibly TRBD1 (5 bases). Between the trimmed V and J ends, which lost 2 bases and 8 bases, there was a span of 16 bases. The CDR3 sequence is 15 residues long. The germline gives CDR1 SNHLY, CDR2 FYNNEI. The CDR3 is CASSEIGTLREPQHF. CDR3 in DNA: TGTGCCAGCAGTGAAATAGGAACCCTCAGGGAGCCCCAGCATTTT.

A few counts support this clone. V gene TRBV30 combines with J gene TRBJ2-5; possible D gene TRBD1, 5 bases. The CDR3 runs to 13 residues. Germline V gives CDR1 GTSNPN, CDR2 SVGIG (reference sequence). The ends were cut back, 0 bases at V and 4 bases at J, with 9 bases in the middle. This CDR3 is CAWSVQQAETQYF. CDR3 DNA: TGTGCCTGGAGTGTACAACAGGCAGAGACCCAGTACTTC.

The rearrangement links TRBV7-8 to TRBJ1-2, with 8 bases fitting TRBD1. CDR1 is SGHVS and CDR2 is FQNEAQ in the germline V gene. This CDR3 has 15 residues. V was clipped by 0 bases and J by 9 bases; unmatched bases: 9. The CDR3: CASSLAGQGAGSYTF. The CDR3, as DNA: TGTGCCAGCAGCTTAGCAGGTCAGGGGGCAGGTAGCTACACCTTC.

V gene TRBV2 combines with J gene TRBJ1-4; D possibly corresponds to TRBD1 (6 bases). Germline V CDR1 and CDR2: SNHLY, FYNNEI. The CDR3 consists of 14 residues. Between the trimmed V and J ends, which lost 6 bases and 7 bases, there was a span of 15 bases. CDR3 residues: CASRRGGRLEKLFF. In DNA, the CDR3 is TGTGCCAGCAGACGCGGGGGCCGGCTTGAAAAACTGTTTTTT.

This clone was recorded a few times. The chain employs TRBV2 and TRBJ1-3; possible D gene TRBD1, 5 bases. Trimming shortened V by 7 bases and J by 0 bases, and 13 bases separated the two germline ends. Germline lookup yields CDR1 SNHLY and CDR2 FYNNEI. The CDR3 sequence is 15 residues long. CDR3 sequence reads: CASTPGGFSGNTIYF. In nucleotides, the CDR3 is TGTGCCAGCACCCCCGGGGGGTTCTCTGGAAACACCATATATTTT. Full variable domain (remainder filled in from reference TRBV2 and TRBJ1-3): EPEVTQTPSHQVTQMGQEVILRCVPISNHLYFYWYRQILGQKVEFLVSFYNNEISEKSEIFDDQFSVERPDGSNFTLKIRSTKLEDSAMYFCASTPGGFSGNTIYFGEGSWLTVV.

The J gene is TRBJ2-3, the V gene TRBV28, with D possibly being TRBD1 (5 bases). The CDR3 is 16 residues long. V dropped 5 bases and J dropped 0 bases, with 15 bases sitting between them. Per germline, CDR1 MDHEN and CDR2 SYDVKM. The CDR3 nucleotides are TGTGCCAGCAGTGGGCAGGGAAGATCTAGCACAGATACGCAGTATTTT. Encoded protein: CASSGQGRSSTDTQYF.